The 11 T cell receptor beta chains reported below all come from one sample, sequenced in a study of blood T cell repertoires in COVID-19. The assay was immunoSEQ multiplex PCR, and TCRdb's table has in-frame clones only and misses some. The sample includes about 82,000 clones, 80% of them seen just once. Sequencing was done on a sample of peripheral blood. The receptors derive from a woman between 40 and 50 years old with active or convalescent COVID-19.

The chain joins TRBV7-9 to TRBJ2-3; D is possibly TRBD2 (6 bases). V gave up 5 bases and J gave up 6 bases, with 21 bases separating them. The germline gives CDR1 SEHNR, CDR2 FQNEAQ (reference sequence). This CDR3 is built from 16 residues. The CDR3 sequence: CASSEGTLVHIDTQYF. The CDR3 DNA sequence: TGTGCCAGCAGCGAGGGGACTCTTGTACATATTGATACGCAGTATTTT.

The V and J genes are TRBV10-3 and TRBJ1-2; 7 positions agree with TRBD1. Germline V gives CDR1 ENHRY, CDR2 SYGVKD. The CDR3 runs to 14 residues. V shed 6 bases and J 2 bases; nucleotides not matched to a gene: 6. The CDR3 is CAIRRQGVNYGYTF. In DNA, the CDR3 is TGTGCCATCAGGAGGCAGGGGGTGAACTATGGCTACACCTTC.

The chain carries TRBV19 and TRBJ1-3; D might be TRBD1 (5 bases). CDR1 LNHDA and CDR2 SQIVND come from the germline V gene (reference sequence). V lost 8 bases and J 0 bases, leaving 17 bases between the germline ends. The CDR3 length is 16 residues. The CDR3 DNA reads TGTGCCAGTTCCGAATGGGGGGGAACCTCTGGAAACACCATATATTTT. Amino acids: CASSEWGGTSGNTIYF.

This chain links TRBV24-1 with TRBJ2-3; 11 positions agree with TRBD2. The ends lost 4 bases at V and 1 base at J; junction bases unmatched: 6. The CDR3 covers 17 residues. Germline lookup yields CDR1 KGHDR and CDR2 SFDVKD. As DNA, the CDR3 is TGTGCCACCAGTGACCTAGCGGGGGGAATCGGCACAGATACGCAGTATTTT. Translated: CATSDLAGGIGTDTQYF.

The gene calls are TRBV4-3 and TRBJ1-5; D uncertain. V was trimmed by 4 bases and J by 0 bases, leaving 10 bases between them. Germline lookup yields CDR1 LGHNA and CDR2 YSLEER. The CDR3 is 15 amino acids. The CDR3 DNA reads TGCGCCAGCAGCCCTAAGTTGTATAGCAATCAGCCCCAGCATTTT. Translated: CASSPKLYSNQPQHF.

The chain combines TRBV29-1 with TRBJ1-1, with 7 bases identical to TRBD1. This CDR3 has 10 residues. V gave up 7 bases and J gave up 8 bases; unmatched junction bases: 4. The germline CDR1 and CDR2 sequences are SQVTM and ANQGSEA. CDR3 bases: TGCAGCGCCCTGACAGGGGAAGCTTTCTTT. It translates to CSALTGEAFF.

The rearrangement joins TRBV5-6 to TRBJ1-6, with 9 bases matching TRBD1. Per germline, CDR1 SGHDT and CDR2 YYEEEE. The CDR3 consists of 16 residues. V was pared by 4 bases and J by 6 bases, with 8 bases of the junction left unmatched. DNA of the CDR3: TGTGCCAGCAGCAGGGACAGGGAGAGTTTTAATTCACCCCTCCACTTT. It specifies CASSRDRESFNSPLHF.

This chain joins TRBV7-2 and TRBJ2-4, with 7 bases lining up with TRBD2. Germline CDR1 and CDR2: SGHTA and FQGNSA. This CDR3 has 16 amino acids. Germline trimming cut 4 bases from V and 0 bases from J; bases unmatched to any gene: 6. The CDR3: CASSSPGGLAKNIQYF. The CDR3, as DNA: TGTGCCAGCAGCTCCCCGGGGGGACTAGCCAAAAACATTCAGTACTTC.

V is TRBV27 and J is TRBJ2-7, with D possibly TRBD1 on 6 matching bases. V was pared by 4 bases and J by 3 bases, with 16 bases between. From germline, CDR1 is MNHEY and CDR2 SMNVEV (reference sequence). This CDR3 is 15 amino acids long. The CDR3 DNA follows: TGTGCCAGCAGTTCCGCCCCAGGACAGATCTACGAGCAGTACTTC. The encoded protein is CASSSAPGQIYEQYF.

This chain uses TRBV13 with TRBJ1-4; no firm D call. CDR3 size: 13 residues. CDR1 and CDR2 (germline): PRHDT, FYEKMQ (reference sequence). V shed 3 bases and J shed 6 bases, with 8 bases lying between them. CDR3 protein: CASSFGSYEKLFF. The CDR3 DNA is TGTGCCAGCAGCTTCGGGAGTTATGAAAAACTGTTTTTT.

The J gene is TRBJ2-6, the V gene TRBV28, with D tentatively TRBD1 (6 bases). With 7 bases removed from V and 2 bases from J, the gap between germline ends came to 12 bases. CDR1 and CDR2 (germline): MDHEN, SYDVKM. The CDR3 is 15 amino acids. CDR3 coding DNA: TGTGCCAGCAACACAGGGACCACTGGGGCCAACGTCCTGACTTTC. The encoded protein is CASNTGTTGANVLTF.